The 32 T cell receptor beta chains below come from one sample, sequenced in a study of immune cell composition in non-small cell lung cancer. Sequencing was performed with immunoSEQ multiplex PCR; in TCRdb, only in-frame clones are kept and a portion is missing. This sample has 950 to 1,000 clones; about 74% occur once, and the top ten carry approximately 29%. Normal lung sampling was at least 3 cm from the tumour, as distant as possible. Specimen: non-adjacent lung tissue. These receptors came from a human donor with non-small cell lung cancer.

The chain couples TRBV2 to TRBJ1-1, with 7 bases fitting TRBD1. The CDR3 has 12 amino acids. The V and J ends lost 7 bases and 5 bases, in that order; junction bases with no gene match: 4. Germline-derived CDR1 and CDR2 are SNHLY and FYNNEI. The DNA for the CDR3 is TGTGCCAGCAAGTCAGGGGGGACTGAAGCTTTCTTT. Protein product: CASKSGGTEAFF.

The J gene is TRBJ2-1, the V gene TRBV7-2; 9 bases are shared with TRBD2. The CDR3 sequence is 17 residues long. Germline values: CDR1 SGHTA, CDR2 FQGNSA. Unmatched junction bases numbered 12, after V lost 1 base and J lost 8 bases. The CDR3 here is CASSLVSAGGPGDEQFF. CDR3 coding DNA: TGTGCCAGCAGCTTAGTTTCGGCGGGAGGGCCCGGGGATGAGCAGTTCTTC.

CDR3 bases: TGCAGCGCGACCGGGACTAGTCCCGATACGCAGTATTTT. It specifies CSATGTSPDTQYF. This chain connects TRBV29-1 to TRBJ2-3; TRBD2 agrees at 8 bases. The CDR3 totals 13 residues. V shed 7 bases, J shed 6 bases, and the junction held 9 bases outside the gene matches. Germline lookup yields CDR1 SQVTM and CDR2 ANQGSEA.

The chain uses TRBV5-8 and TRBJ2-3, with 8 bases fitting TRBD2. J was trimmed by 0 bases and V by 4 bases; bases with no gene match: 7. Per the germline V gene, CDR1 is SGHTS and CDR2 is YDEGEE. The CDR3 is 16 amino acids. The CDR3 loop reads CASSPGVAGSTDTQYF. The CDR3 DNA sequence: TGTGCCAGCAGCCCCGGGGTAGCGGGAAGCACAGATACGCAGTATTTT.

The chain joins TRBV5-6 to TRBJ1-1, with D perhaps TRBD1 (5 bases). The V end lost 4 bases, the J end lost 0 bases, and 10 bases lay between the germline ends. CDR1 and CDR2 (germline): SGHDT, YYEEEE. The CDR3 has 14 residues. The CDR3 loop reads CASSPDSMNTEAFF. CDR3 coding DNA: TGTGCCAGCAGCCCAGACAGCATGAACACTGAAGCTTTCTTT. The complete variable domain, with remaining parts taken from reference TRBV5-6 and TRBJ1-1, reads DAGVTQSPTHLIKTRGQQVTLRCSPKSGHDTVSWYQQALGQGPQFIFQYYEEEERQRGNFPDRFSGHQFPNYSSELNVNALLLGDSALYLCASSPDSMNTEAFFGQGTRLTVV.

The V call is TRBV7-2, the J call TRBJ2-1; 8 bases align to TRBD2. V lost 6 bases and J lost 3; bases outside the gene matches: 4. Germline CDR1 SGHTA, CDR2 FQGNSA. The CDR3 sequence is 14 residues long. The CDR3 spells CASRAGTSYNEQFF. The CDR3 nucleotides are TGTGCCAGCAGAGCCGGGACTAGCTACAATGAGCAGTTCTTC.

DNA of the CDR3: TGTGCCAGCTCCCCGGGACTAGCGGGGTTACAGTTCTTC. This encodes CASSPGLAGLQFF. V usage is TRBV18 and J usage is TRBJ2-1; 13 nucleotides align to TRBD2. CDR1 is KGHSH, CDR2 LQKENI, per germline. The CDR3 totals 13 residues. Trimming at V came to 6 bases and at J to 13 bases, leaving 6 bases not matched to a gene.

This sequence joins TRBV19 and TRBJ1-3; a weak D match, TRBD1 (5 bases). The V end lost 5 bases, the J end lost 0 bases, and 11 bases lay between the germline ends. CDR1 and CDR2 (germline): LNHDA, SQIVND (reference sequence). The CDR3 loop spans 15 amino acids. CDR3 sequence: CASSADISSGNTIYF. The CDR3, as DNA: TGTGCCAGTAGTGCGGACATCAGCTCTGGAAACACCATATATTTT.

V usage is TRBV19 and J usage is TRBJ1-1, with a possible D match to TRBD1 (6 bases). The CDR3 is 16 residues long. Trimming removed 7 bases from V and 1 base from J, with 19 bases in between. Germline assignment: CDR1 LNHDA and CDR2 SQIVND (reference sequence). In DNA, the CDR3 is TGTGCCAGTAAGAAGGGGGACACGCCCCAGAACACTGAAGCTTTCTTT. As protein: CASKKGDTPQNTEAFF.

DNA of the CDR3: TGTGCCAGCAGCAACAGGGGAGGAAACACCATATATTTT. It specifies CASSNRGGNTIYF. The rearrangement joins TRBV25-1 to TRBJ1-3; 7 nucleotides line up with TRBD1. Trimming cost V 6 bases and J 4 bases; bases outside gene matches: 3. The CDR3 consists of 13 residues. Germline CDR1 and CDR2: MGHDK and SYGVNS. The full variable domain, in which reference TRBV25-1 and TRBJ1-3 provide the parts outside the CDR3, is EADIYQTPRYLVIGTGKKITLECSQTMGHDKMYWYQQDPGMELHLIHYSYGVNSTEKGDLSSESTVSRIRTEHFPLTLESARPSHTSQYLCASSNRGGNTIYFGEGSWLTVV.

This clone was detected only a few times. The gene calls are TRBV18 and TRBJ2-1, with a weak D call TRBD2 (5 bases). This CDR3 spans 15 amino acids. Trimming removed 3 bases at V and 0 bases at J, with 9 bases between. CDR1 is KGHSH, CDR2 LQKENI, per germline. CDR3 sequence: CASSPSESSYNEQFF. The CDR3 nucleotides are TGTGCCAGCTCACCTAGCGAGAGCTCCTACAATGAGCAGTTCTTC.

The CDR3: CASSFDGGDTGELFF. In DNA form, the CDR3 reads TGTGCCAGCAGCTTTGACGGGGGGGATACCGGGGAGCTGTTTTTT. The chain joins TRBV7-2 to TRBJ2-2, with 8 bases fitting TRBD2. The CDR3 is made up of 15 amino acids. V shed 3 bases, J shed 5 bases, and the junction held 5 bases outside the gene matches. CDR1 and CDR2 (germline): SGHTA, FQGNSA.

This clone was found once. The chain combines TRBV7-8 with TRBJ1-4, with a tentative D call TRBD1 (6 bases). The V gene lost 0 bases and the J gene lost 8 bases, with 13 bases spanning the gap. CDR3 length: 15 residues. Germline CDR1 reads SGHVS; CDR2 reads FQNEAQ. CDR3 region: CASSLAAGVGEKLFF. The CDR3 DNA reads TGTGCCAGCAGCTTAGCTGCAGGGGTAGGCGAAAAACTGTTTTTT.

The chain links TRBV7-9 to TRBJ2-5; D perhaps matches TRBD2 (5 bases). The CDR3 totals 16 residues. In germline, CDR1 is SEHNR, CDR2 FQNEAQ (reference sequence). V was trimmed by 4 bases and J by 2 bases, leaving 17 bases between them. In nucleotides, the CDR3 is TGTGCCAGCAGCTCCGAGGGCGGATCCCAACAAGAGACCCAGTACTTC. Translated, it gives CASSSEGGSQQETQYF.

Only a few counts were recorded for this clone. The chain is built from TRBV5-1 and TRBJ1-4, with a tentative D call TRBD1 (5 bases). CDR1 is SGHRS and CDR2 is YFSETQ in the germline V gene. This CDR3 has 14 amino acids. The ends were cut back, 3 bases at V and 7 bases at J, with 13 bases in the middle. CDR3 protein: CASSWDYGSEKLFF. CDR3 nucleotide sequence: TGCGCCAGCAGCTGGGACTACGGGAGTGAAAAACTGTTTTTT.

This chain connects TRBV7-9 to TRBJ1-2, with D unclear. The ends were cut back, 5 bases at V and 6 bases at J, with 7 bases in the middle. This CDR3 is built from 11 residues. The germline V gene encodes CDR1 SEHNR and CDR2 FQNEAQ (reference sequence). Written as DNA, the CDR3 is TGTGCCAGCAGCACCCCTAATGGCTACACCTTC. The encoded protein is CASSTPNGYTF.

The gene calls are TRBV29-1 and TRBJ2-1, with 12 bases lining up with TRBD2. Germline trimming cut 7 bases from V and 10 bases from J; bases unmatched to any gene: 8. The CDR3 totals 13 residues. Germline V lookup: CDR1 SQVTM, CDR2 ANQGSEA. CDR3 DNA: TGCAGCGGCAGACTAGCGGGAGAAAGGGAGCAGTTCTTC. The encoded protein is CSGRLAGEREQFF.

This clone has only one observation. The rearrangement joins TRBV9 to TRBJ2-7; 7 bases agree with TRBD1. The CDR3 contains 15 residues. With V trimmed by 0 bases and J by 2 bases, 5 bases remained unmatched. Germline CDR1 reads SGDLS; CDR2 reads YYNGEE. CDR3 nucleotide sequence: TGTGCCAGCAGCGTAGCTGAAGGGGGCCCCTACGAGCAGTACTTC. It specifies CASSVAEGGPYEQYF.

The chain is built from TRBV9 and TRBJ1-2; 10 bases agree with TRBD1. Germline V gene sequence: CDR1 SGDLS, CDR2 YYNGEE. The CDR3 has 16 amino acids. With 3 bases clipped from V and 3 bases from J, the junction kept 8 bases outside the gene matches. The CDR3 DNA is TGTGCCAGCAGCGCAAGGGGGGACAGGGGACACTATGGCTACACCTTC. As protein: CASSARGDRGHYGYTF.

The chain is built from TRBV5-1 and TRBJ2-1, with D possibly matching TRBD2 (6 bases). CDR3 length: 15 residues. V lost 4 bases, J lost 7 bases, and 18 bases lay in between. Per the germline V gene, CDR1 is SGHRS and CDR2 is YFSETQ. CDR3 nucleotide sequence: TGCGCCAGCAGCCTCGCCGGGACTGGCACTAATGAGCAGTTCTTC. Amino acid sequence: CASSLAGTGTNEQFF. Full variable domain (rest looked up from reference TRBV5-1 and TRBJ2-1): KAGVTQTPRYLIKTRGQQVTLSCSPISGHRSVSWYQQTPGQGLQFLFEYFSETQRNKGNFPGRFSGRQFSNSRSEMNVSTLELGDSALYLCASSLAGTGTNEQFFGPGTRLTVL.

The CDR3: CASSPGTGRTDTQYF. The CDR3 DNA sequence: TGTGCCAGCAGTCCGGGGACAGGCCGCACAGATACGCAGTATTTT. The genes are TRBV2 and TRBJ2-3, with 8 bases aligning to TRBD1. Losses at the gene ends were 5 bases for V and 1 base for J; bases not matched to a gene: 5. This CDR3 has 15 amino acids. Germline lookup yields CDR1 SNHLY and CDR2 FYNNEI.

The V call is TRBV7-2, the J call TRBJ2-7, with 7 bases lining up with TRBD2. CDR3 size: 15 residues. CDR1 and CDR2 (germline): SGHTA, FQGNSA. V shed 1 base, J shed 1 base, and the junction held 4 bases outside the gene matches. This chain's CDR3 is CASSLDFSGSYEQYF. CDR3 DNA sequence: TGTGCCAGCAGCTTAGATTTTAGCGGGTCCTACGAGCAGTACTTC.

The chain employs TRBV4-2 and TRBJ2-5; 9 nucleotides match TRBD2. Per the germline V gene, CDR1 is LGHNA and CDR2 is YNFKEQ. CDR3 length equals 16 residues. Trimming cost V 0 bases and J 6 bases; bases outside gene matches: 8. The CDR3 sequence: CASSQDRAGGLQTQYF. CDR3 sequence (DNA): TGTGCCAGCAGCCAAGATCGGGCGGGAGGGCTTCAGACCCAGTACTTC.

As to this clone: This could be a read error, since a much larger clone is one nucleotide away. For the CDR3, the DNA is TGTGCCAGCAGCGGCCAGGGGCGCGGGTCCGACGAACAGTACTTC. Encoded protein: CASSGQGRGSDEQYF. V is TRBV9 and J is TRBJ2-5; maybe TRBD1 (6 bases). Germline V gives CDR1 SGDLS, CDR2 YYNGEE. The CDR3 contains 15 residues. Trimming stripped 3 bases from V and 11 bases from J, with 23 bases between.

This chain links TRBV14 with TRBJ2-2; D is perhaps TRBD2 (6 bases). The germline CDR1 and CDR2 sequences are SGHDN and FVKESK. This CDR3 is built from 18 residues. The V gene lost 4 bases and the J gene lost 6 bases, with 24 bases spanning the gap. Here the CDR3 reads CASSPPGREKGLAGELFF. CDR3 in DNA: TGTGCCAGCAGCCCCCCCGGTCGGGAGAAAGGGTTAGCCGGGGAGCTGTTTTTT.

The V gene is TRBV29-1, the J gene TRBJ1-1; D is unresolved. The CDR3 is made up of 13 amino acids. Germline-derived CDR1 and CDR2 are SQVTM and ANQGSEA. Trimming took 4 bases from V and 0 from J, leaving 9 bases between them. The CDR3 DNA reads as TGCAGCGTTGTGGGCCAGATGAACACTGAAGCTTTCTTT. Its translation is CSVVGQMNTEAFF. Full variable domain (rest looked up from reference TRBV29-1 and TRBJ1-1): SAVISQKPSRDICQRGTSLTIQCQVDSQVTMMFWYRQQPGQSLTLIATANQGSEATYESGFVIDKFPISRPNLTFSTLTVSNMSPEDSSIYLCSVVGQMNTEAFFGQGTRLTVV.

The rearrangement joins TRBV5-4 to TRBJ1-1; 12 bases are a match to TRBD1. The germline V gene has CDR1 SGHNT and CDR2 YYREEE (reference sequence). The V segment lost 4 bases and the J segment 4 bases; nucleotides outside the gene matches: 8. The CDR3 covers 16 residues. Here the CDR3 DNA reads TGTGCCAGCAGCGACCGGGACAGGGGGCGCGGCACTGAAGCTTTCTTT. Its protein is CASSDRDRGRGTEAFF. Supplemented by reference TRBV5-4 and TRBJ1-1, the full variable domain reads ETGVTQSPTHLIKTRGQQVTLRCSSQSGHNTVSWYQQALGQGPQFIFQYYREEENGRGNFPPRFSGLQFPNYSSELNVNALELDDSALYLCASSDRDRGRGTEAFFGQGTRLTVV.

The genes are TRBV19 and TRBJ2-2, with 13 bases that match TRBD2. Germline values: CDR1 LNHDA, CDR2 SQIVND (reference sequence). Trimming at V came to 5 bases and at J to 3 bases, leaving 12 bases not matched to a gene. The CDR3 is 19 residues long. CDR3 sequence reads: CASSPQRGTSGIDTGELFF. Written as DNA, the CDR3 is TGTGCCAGTAGTCCCCAGAGGGGGACTAGCGGGATTGACACCGGGGAGCTGTTTTTT.

This rearrangement joins TRBV7-8 to TRBJ1-2; 8 nucleotides agree with TRBD1. Germline lookup yields CDR1 SGHVS and CDR2 FQNEAQ. Germline trimming cut 7 bases from V and 3 bases from J; bases unmatched to any gene: 10. The CDR3 covers 15 residues. CDR3 residues: CASTRVQGVHYGYTF. CDR3 DNA: TGTGCCAGCACGCGAGTACAGGGGGTTCACTATGGCTACACCTTC.

This clone was detected only a few times. CDR3 nucleotide sequence: TGTGCCAGCAGCTTAGAGTTGCGCGGAACCTACAATGAGCAGTTCTTC. Its translation: CASSLELRGTYNEQFF. The chain couples TRBV7-8 to TRBJ2-1; D is uncertain. V lost 1 base and J lost 2, with 12 bases in between. The CDR3 runs 16 residues. The V gene's germline CDR1 is SGHVS and CDR2 FQNEAQ.

The chain has TRBV5-4 and TRBJ2-1; tentatively, D is TRBD2 (5 bases). Trimming took off 6 bases at V and 12 bases at J, with 13 bases between the two ends. The CDR3 is 11 amino acids. CDR1 and CDR2 (germline): SGHNT, YYREEE (reference sequence). DNA for the CDR3: TGTGCCAGCACCTCGAGCGGAGGGCAGTTCTTC. Translated: CASTSSGGQFF.

With respect to this clone: It is likely a read error, because the conserved phenylalanine at the end of the CDR3 is missing. Because the CDR3's place on the DNA is in doubt, the DNA is left out and the CDR3 is given as listed by TCRdb. The chain combines TRBV5-1 with TRBJ1-2; the listed D gene, TRBD1, was not tested against the DNA. The CDR3 comprises 12 residues, both ends counted. Germline V lookup: CDR1 SGHRS, CDR2 YFSETQ. CDR3 in amino acids: CASSLFDRGNPV.